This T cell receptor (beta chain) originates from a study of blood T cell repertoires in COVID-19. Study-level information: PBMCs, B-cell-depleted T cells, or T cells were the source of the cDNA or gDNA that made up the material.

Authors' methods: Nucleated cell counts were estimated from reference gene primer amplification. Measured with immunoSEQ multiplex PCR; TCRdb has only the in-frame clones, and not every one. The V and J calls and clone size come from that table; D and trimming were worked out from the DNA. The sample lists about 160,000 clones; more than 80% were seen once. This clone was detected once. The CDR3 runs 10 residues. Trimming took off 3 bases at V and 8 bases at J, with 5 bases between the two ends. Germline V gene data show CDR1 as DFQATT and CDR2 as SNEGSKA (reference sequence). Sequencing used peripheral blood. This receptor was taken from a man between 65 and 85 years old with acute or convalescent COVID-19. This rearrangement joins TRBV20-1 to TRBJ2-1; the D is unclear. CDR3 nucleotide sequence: TGCAGTGCTAGTTTCTATGAGCAGTTCTTC. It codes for CSASFYEQFF.